A single sample is the source of the 17 T cell receptor beta chains below, sequenced in a study of blood T cell repertoires in COVID-19. Sequencing was performed with immunoSEQ multiplex PCR; in TCRdb, only in-frame clones are kept and a portion is missing. The sample carries around 170,000 clones, over 90% recorded once. Sequenced sample: peripheral blood. These receptor sequences come from a middle-aged man with acute or convalescent COVID-19.

This clone showed up just once. V and J are TRBV7-9 and TRBJ2-3; 9 bases match TRBD2. This CDR3 is 15 amino acids long. Germline V gene sequence: CDR1 SEHNR, CDR2 FQNEAQ (reference sequence). With V trimmed by 7 bases and J by 3 bases, 8 bases remained unmatched. The CDR3: CASTQGLAATDTQYF. The CDR3 DNA is TGTGCCAGCACCCAGGGACTAGCTGCGACAGATACGCAGTATTTT.

This clone was seen a single time. This chain links TRBV6-1 with TRBJ2-1; D call uncertain. V was clipped by 2 bases and J by 10 bases, with 12 bases between them. The germline V gene encodes CDR1 MNHNS and CDR2 SASEGT. This CDR3 comprises 13 residues. The chain's CDR3 is CASSELARQEQFF. As DNA, the CDR3 is TGTGCCAGCAGTGAACTTGCTAGGCAAGAGCAGTTCTTC.

This chain uses TRBV28 with TRBJ1-5; TRBD1 aligns across 10 bases. Germline CDR1 and CDR2: MDHEN and SYDVKM. After removal of 3 bases from V and 2 bases from J, the junction contained 13 bases not matched to a gene. The CDR3 has 19 residues. DNA for the CDR3: TGTGCCAGCAGTTTTCTTCTTCCCGGGACAGGGGATCGCAATCAGCCCCAGCATTTT. Amino acids: CASSFLLPGTGDRNQPQHF.

V usage is TRBV5-4 and J usage is TRBJ2-1, with TRBD1 matching over 9 bases. This CDR3 has 16 amino acids. The V gene's germline CDR1 is SGHNT and CDR2 YYREEE (reference sequence). Losses at the gene ends were 4 bases for V and 2 bases for J; bases not matched to a gene: 7. The CDR3 nucleotides are TGTGCCAGCAGCATAAGGACAGGGGAAGCCTACAATGAGCAGTTCTTC. Translation gives CASSIRTGEAYNEQFF.

The chain recombines TRBV6-5 with TRBJ2-7; 10 bases are a match to TRBD2. J lost 3 bases, V lost 6 bases, and 8 bases had no gene match. This CDR3 spans 15 amino acids. CDR1 and CDR2 (germline): MNHEY, SVGAGI. CDR3 coding DNA: TGTGCCAGCAGAGTTACTAGCGGGGAAGTCTACGAGCAGTACTTC. Its protein is CASRVTSGEVYEQYF.

The genes are TRBV9 and TRBJ2-7; D is possibly TRBD2 (5 bases). The V end lost 4 bases, the J end lost 3 bases, and 23 bases lay between the germline ends. Germline CDR1 SGDLS, CDR2 YYNGEE. There are 17 residues in the CDR3. The CDR3 nucleotides are TGTGCCAGCAGCCCCGACCGTGGGTATAGCGATAGCTACGAGCAGTACTTC. Its translation is CASSPDRGYSDSYEQYF.

The chain uses TRBV18 and TRBJ2-7; D is unresolved. V gave up 2 bases and J gave up 4 bases, with 9 bases separating them. CDR3 length: 13 amino acids. Germline V lookup: CDR1 KGHSH, CDR2 LQKENI. CDR3 bases: TGTGCCAGCTCACCAGGGCCTACGTACGAGCAGTACTTC. This sequence encodes CASSPGPTYEQYF.

This clone has only a few counts. The rearrangement links TRBV30 to TRBJ1-2; possibly TRBD1 for D (6 bases). Germline V gene sequence: CDR1 GTSNPN, CDR2 SVGIG (reference sequence). V dropped 1 base and J dropped 2 bases, with 17 bases sitting between them. This CDR3 is built from 16 residues. The DNA for the CDR3 is TGTGCCTGGAGTGAGGCCTCAAAGACAGGCAACTATGGCTACACCTTC. This sequence encodes CAWSEASKTGNYGYTF.

V usage is TRBV29-1 and J usage is TRBJ2-1; 11 bases line up with TRBD1. Trimming removed 6 bases from V and 4 bases from J; junction bases left unmatched: 2. The CDR3 length is 13 residues. Germline CDR1 is SQVTM and CDR2 is ANQGSEA. CDR3 sequence reads: CSVGTGGYNEQFF. CDR3 coding DNA: TGCAGCGTGGGGACAGGGGGATACAATGAGCAGTTCTTC.

The chain uses TRBV7-2 and TRBJ2-2; 9 bases are a match to TRBD1. The CDR3 is 15 residues long. Germline V gene data show CDR1 as SGHTA and CDR2 as FQGNSA. V lost 3 bases to trimming and J lost 5 bases; unmatched junction nucleotides: 4. CDR3 DNA: TGTGCCAGCAGCTTTAAGACAGGGGGGACCGGGGAGCTGTTTTTT. Protein sequence: CASSFKTGGTGELFF.

The chain combines TRBV30 with TRBJ1-4, with D perhaps matching TRBD1 (6 bases). Trimming removed 1 base from V and 3 bases from J, with 12 bases in between. Looked up from germline, CDR1 is GTSNPN and CDR2 is SVGIG (reference sequence). The CDR3 covers 15 residues. CDR3 coding DNA: TGTGCCTGGAGTGCCTGGACAGCCTCTAATGAAAAACTGTTTTTT. Protein: CAWSAWTASNEKLFF.

This chain uses TRBV27 with TRBJ1-2; the match to TRBD1 covers 7 bases. CDR1 and CDR2 (germline): MNHEY, SMNVEV (reference sequence). The CDR3 loop spans 12 amino acids. J lost 8 bases, V lost 6 bases, and 6 bases had no gene match. CDR3 sequence (DNA): TGTGCCAGCAGGAACAGGGGTAGCGGCTACACCTTC. Translated: CASRNRGSGYTF.

The chain combines TRBV18 with TRBJ1-5; possible D gene TRBD1, 6 bases. Germline V gene data show CDR1 as KGHSH and CDR2 as LQKENI. The CDR3 is 15 amino acids. The V end lost 1 base, the J end lost 4 bases, and 11 bases lay between the germline ends. The CDR3 nucleotides read TGTGCCAGCTCACCACAGGGACAACCGAATCAGCCCCAGCATTTT. Translating it yields CASSPQGQPNQPQHF.

V and J are TRBV2 and TRBJ2-3; 7 bases match TRBD1. CDR1 and CDR2 (germline): SNHLY, FYNNEI. V gave up 7 bases and J gave up 4 bases; unmatched junction bases: 8. This CDR3 region has 14 residues. The CDR3: CASTRQGWADTQYF. DNA of the CDR3: TGTGCCAGCACCCGACAGGGATGGGCAGATACGCAGTATTTT.

The CDR3 region is CASSQETPGHIQKLFF. The CDR3 bases are TGCGCCAGCAGCCAAGAGACCCCCGGACATATACAAAAACTGTTTTTT. The V call is TRBV4-3, the J call TRBJ1-4; possible D gene TRBD1, 5 bases. Trimming stripped 0 bases from V and 9 bases from J, with 17 bases between. Germline V gene lookup returns CDR1 LGHNA and CDR2 YSLEER. This CDR3 contains 16 residues.

Notes on this clone: The same CDR3 arises from other DNA sequences in this sample as well. The gene calls are TRBV3-1 (or the pseudogene TRBV3-2) and TRBJ2-3; 10 bases are a match to TRBD2. This CDR3 has 15 amino acids. The trim removed 4 bases at V and 2 bases at J, leaving 3 bases unmatched. CDR1 and CDR2 from the germline V gene are LGHDT and YNNKEL (reference sequence). The CDR3 DNA reads TGTGCCAGCAGCCCGACTAGCGGGTCCACAGATACGCAGTATTTT. Translating gives CASSPTSGSTDTQYF.

This chain uses TRBV24-1 with TRBJ1-4; D is possibly TRBD1 (6 bases). Looked up from germline, CDR1 is KGHDR and CDR2 is SFDVKD. This CDR3 is 13 amino acids long. Trimming cost V 7 bases and J 5 bases, with 10 bases left between them. The CDR3 DNA follows: TGTGCCACCAGAGACGGACAGAATGAAAAACTGTTTTTT. It is translated as CATRDGQNEKLFF.